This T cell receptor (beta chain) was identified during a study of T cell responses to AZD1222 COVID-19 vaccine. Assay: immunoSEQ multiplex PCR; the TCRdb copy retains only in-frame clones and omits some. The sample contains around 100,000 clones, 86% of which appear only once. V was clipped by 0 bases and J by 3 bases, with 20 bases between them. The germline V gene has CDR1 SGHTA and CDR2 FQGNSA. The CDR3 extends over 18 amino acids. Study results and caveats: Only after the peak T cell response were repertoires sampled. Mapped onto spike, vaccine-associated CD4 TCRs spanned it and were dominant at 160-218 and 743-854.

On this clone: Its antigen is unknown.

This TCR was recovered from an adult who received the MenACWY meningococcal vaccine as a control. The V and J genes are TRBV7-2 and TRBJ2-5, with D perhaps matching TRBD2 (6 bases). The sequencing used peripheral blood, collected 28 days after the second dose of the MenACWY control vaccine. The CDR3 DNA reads TGTGCCAGCAGCTTAGCCCGTTGGGGGGACCCCCGGGAAGAGACCCAGTACTTC. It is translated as CASSLARWGDPREETQYF.